This T cell receptor (beta chain) was found in a study of T-cell memory formation after mild COVID-19. On the study more broadly: Clusters were largely donor specific. Whole-study results and caveats: Several responding clones turned up in pre-infection memory, indicating that cross-reactive memory may have taken part.

This clonotype has at least ten counts. Its antigen remains unidentified. With constant-segment primers, 5'RACE yielded cDNA libraries of TCR alpha and TCR beta that carried sample barcodes and UMIs. TCRdb analysed the 5' RACE reads with MiXCR anew, one entry per CDR3 protein. The sample carries about 310,000 distinct CDR3 sequences, around 19% recorded once. From germline, CDR1 is ENHRY and CDR2 SYGVKD. This CDR3 is 14 amino acids long. V lost 8 bases, J lost 7 bases, and 10 bases stayed unmatched. The V gene is TRBV10-3, the J gene TRBJ2-1; 8 bases are shared with TRBD2. The sequence was collected from a young man who had mild COVID-19 (a few samples of this study predate the infection). Cell type and time point are not known. The source material was PBMCs or a T cell subset sorted from them (not recorded which). CDR3 sequence reads: CAIAPGGARNEQFF. The CDR3 DNA reads TGTGCCATCGCCCCCGGGGGGGCGCGTAATGAGCAGTTCTTC.